This T cell receptor (beta chain) was sequenced in a study of shared clonotypes between healthy human individuals. Findings and limits, study-wide: Some clonotypes were shared by all four sorted-subset donors, while others were not shared. The non-shared ones had lower generation probabilities than the shared ones.

Trimming removed 6 bases at V and 0 bases at J, with 14 bases between. This CDR3 is built from 16 residues. Germline loops: CDR1 SGHTA, CDR2 FQGNSA. Remarks on this clone: Its target is unknown.

Assay used: immunoSEQ multiplex PCR; TCRdb lists only in-frame clones, some missing. The sample records nearly 1 million clones, approximately 76% being singletons. The receptor was isolated from a man aged 18 to 30 in good health. The chain joins TRBV7-2 to TRBJ2-2, with D possibly being TRBD1 (6 bases). Material: memory CD4+ T cells sorted from blood. The subset denotes: CD45RA-negative fraction. The CDR3 bases are TGTGCCAGCAGGCCAACAGGGCAGGCGAACACCGGGGAGCTGTTTTTT. Its translation is CASRPTGQANTGELFF. The full variable domain, its missing parts supplied by reference TRBV7-2 and TRBJ2-2, is GAGVSQSPSNKVTEKGKDVELRCDPISGHTALYWYRQSLGQGLEFLIYFQGNSAPDKSGLPSDRFSAERTGGSVSTLTIQRTQQEDSAVYLCASRPTGQANTGELFFGEGSRLTVL.